These T cell receptor beta chains were read from a single sample in a study of T cell responses to AZD1222 COVID-19 vaccine. This table comes from immunoSEQ multiplex PCR, and its TCRdb copy is limited to in-frame clones, with some not included. The table lists approximately 160,000 clones, just over 90% of them singletons. Specimen: peripheral blood, collected on day 0 of AZD1222 vaccination. The receptors originated from an adult in good health. Each CDR3 is given with its conserved first and last residue. D genes are given only for firm matches. Size is omitted from some rows. Given values are once, few, many or a class for expanded clones.

j_call | clone_size | v_call | d_call | cdr3_nt | cdr3_aa
TRBJ2-7 | . | TRBV10-3 | . | TGTGCCATCACCATACCTCACCGCACCTACGAGCAGTACTTC | CAITIPHRTYEQYF
TRBJ2-3 | . | TRBV13 | . | TGTGCCAGCAGCTTAGGACCCGGGGATACGCAGTATTTT | CASSLGPGDTQYF
TRBJ1-3 | once | TRBV11-3 | . | TGTGCCAGCAGCTCCCCTGGAAACACCATATATTTT | CASSSPGNTIYF
TRBJ1-2 | . | TRBV7-2 | . | TGTGCCAGCAGCGGGAGCAGGGTGAATGGCTACACCTTC | CASSGSRVNGYTF
TRBJ2-7 | . | TRBV6-5 | TRBD2 | TGTGCCAGCAGGTTAGCGGGGGGTCTCCCCTACGAGCAGTACTTC | CASRLAGGLPYEQYF
TRBJ1-5 | . | TRBV21-1 | . | TGTGCCACTTATAGACCCAATCAGCCCCAGCATTTT | CATYRPNQPQHF
TRBJ1-1 | . | TRBV6-2/TRBV6-3 | . | TGTGCCAGCAGTTACTCAGGCGCCAAGAACACTGAAGCTTTCTTT | CASSYSGAKNTEAFF
TRBJ2-5 | . | TRBV11-3 | . | TGTGCCAGCAGCTTAGACTGGCAGGGGTTGTTCCAAGAGACCCAGTACTTC | CASSLDWQGLFQETQYF
TRBJ2-1 | . | TRBV14 | . | TGTGCCAGCAGCCAAGACCTTCGGAATGAGCAGTTCTTC | CASSQDLRNEQFF
TRBJ2-5 | . | TRBV27 | . | TGTGCCAGCAGTCCCGCCCGACGATCGAAAGAGACCCAGTACTTC | CASSPARRSKETQYF
TRBJ1-1 | . | TRBV18 | TRBD1 | TGTGCCAGCTCAGACAGGGGGCCGAGGACTGAAGCTTTCTTT | CASSDRGPRTEAFF
TRBJ2-2 | once | TRBV14 | . | TGTGCCAGCAGCACTAGGAACACCGGGGAGCTGTTTTTT | CASSTRNTGELFF
TRBJ2-7 | . | TRBV5-4 | TRBD1 | TGTGCCAGCAGCTTATCGGGTCAGGGGGTCGAGCAGTACTTC | CASSLSGQGVEQYF
TRBJ2-4 | few | TRBV7-2 | . | TGTGCCAGCAGCAATACTGACAACAAAAACATTCAGTACTTC | CASSNTDNKNIQYF
TRBJ2-7 | . | TRBV6-2/TRBV6-3 | TRBD2 | TGTGCCAGCAGCTCTTCCGGGACTAGCGGGGCCGGCCTGGGGAAACAGTACTTC | CASSSSGTSGAGLGKQYF
TRBJ2-2 | . | TRBV9 | TRBD2 | TGTGCCAGCAGCGTAGTGAGCGGGGGCACCGGGGAGCTGTTTTTT | CASSVVSGGTGELFF
TRBJ1-5 | . | TRBV7-9 | . | TGTGCCAGCAGCTTAGGAGGGAAGCCCCAGCATTTT | CASSLGGKPQHF
TRBJ1-6 | . | TRBV5-1 | TRBD1 | TGCGCCAGCAGCTTGGTGGGGGACAGAGATTCACCCCTCCACTTT | CASSLVGDRDSPLHF
TRBJ1-2 | once | TRBV3-1/TRBV3-2 | . | TGTGCCAGCAGCCAAGAGATGGGAGCTGATGGCTACACCTTC | CASSQEMGADGYTF
TRBJ1-2 | . | TRBV5-8 | . | TGTGCCAGCAGCCCGATGGGCCAGCGGGGCTACACCTTC | CASSPMGQRGYTF
TRBJ1-2 | . | TRBV18 | TRBD1 | TGTGCCAGCTCACCATTGTTGGGCGGGACAGCCTATGGCTACACCTTC | CASSPLLGGTAYGYTF
TRBJ1-4 | . | TRBV3-1/TRBV3-2 | . | TGTGCCAGCAGCCCCCCCGGCGCTCTGTTTTTT | CASSPPGALFF
TRBJ1-5 | . | TRBV19 | TRBD1 | TGTGCCAGTCACCCCCCCGGGTGGACAGGGGGTTATAGCAATCAGCCCCAGCATTTT | CASHPPGWTGGYSNQPQHF
TRBJ1-2 | . | TRBV6-2/TRBV6-3 | . | TGTGCCAGCAGTTCGGAGGGGACGACTCCCTATGGCTACACCTTC | CASSSEGTTPYGYTF
TRBJ1-5 | . | TRBV6-5 | . | TGTGCCAGCAGTCCTTCTGGGGGCAATCAGCCCCAGCATTTT | CASSPSGGNQPQHF
TRBJ2-5 | once | TRBV5-1 | . | TGCGCCAGCAGCTTAGGAGGGGGGGCTATGGAGACCCAGTACTTC | CASSLGGGAMETQYF
TRBJ1-4 | . | TRBV25-1 | . | TGTGCCAGCGCCCCGGTCGGTCGGGGGCGGGCTAATGAAAAACTGTTTTTT | CASAPVGRGRANEKLFF
TRBJ1-6 | . | TRBV27 | TRBD1 | TGTGCCAGCAGTTTATGGACAGGGGACTCCTATAATTCACCCCTCCACTTT | CASSLWTGDSYNSPLHF
TRBJ2-5 | . | TRBV4-3 | . | TGCGCCAGCAGCCAAGACCGGGTCAGGGCCGAGACCCAGTACTTC | CASSQDRVRAETQYF
TRBJ1-1 | . | TRBV5-6 | . | TGTGCCAGCAGCTTGGATGGAGATAACACTGAAGCTTTCTTT | CASSLDGDNTEAFF
TRBJ2-1 | . | TRBV7-8 | TRBD1 | TGTGCCAGCAGCCCAAGTGGGGGGACAGGGGGCTGGAGTGAGCAGTTCTTC | CASSPSGGTGGWSEQFF
TRBJ2-7 | . | TRBV30 | TRBD1 | TGTGCCTGGACCGATAACAGGGGGCTGGTTAACGAGCAGTACTTC | CAWTDNRGLVNEQYF
TRBJ1-3 | . | TRBV7-8 | . | TGTGCCAGCAGCCCGACAGGTACCTCTGGAAACACCATATATTTT | CASSPTGTSGNTIYF
TRBJ2-2 | . | TRBV12-3/TRBV12-4 | . | TGTGCCAGCAGTTACCAGGGGACCGGGGAGCTGTTTTTT | CASSYQGTGELFF
TRBJ1-3 | . | TRBV6-5 | . | TGTGCCAGCAGTTACCGACAGGCCAGCTCTGGAAACACCATATATTTT | CASSYRQASSGNTIYF
TRBJ1-3 | . | TRBV5-4 | TRBD1 | TGTGCCAGCAGCCCAGTGGGACAGGGACCCTCTGGAAACACCATATATTTT | CASSPVGQGPSGNTIYF
TRBJ2-1 | . | TRBV5-1 | . | TGCGCCAGCAGCTTGGAGGGTCAGCGGAGAAACTCCAATGAGCAGTTCTTC | CASSLEGQRRNSNEQFF
TRBJ1-4 | . | TRBV3-1/TRBV3-2 | . | TGTGCCAGCAGCCAAGCCTCCGGACTGGCAACTAATGAAAAACTGTTTTTT | CASSQASGLATNEKLFF
TRBJ2-7 | . | TRBV27 | . | TGTGCCAGCAGTCCCTCCCGACAGTCCTACGAGCAGTACTTC | CASSPSRQSYEQYF
TRBJ2-1 | once | TRBV24-1 | . | TGTGCCACCAGTTCGGGAGTGAGTGAGCAGTTCTTC | CATSSGVSEQFF
TRBJ1-2 | . | TRBV6-5 | . | TGTGCCAGCAGTTACGATCCAGGTGGCTATGGCTACACCTTC | CASSYDPGGYGYTF
TRBJ2-7 | few | TRBV7-2 | TRBD2 | TGTGCCAGCAGCTCCCTAGAGCGGGGGGGCGGAAGGGAGCAGTACTTC | CASSSLERGGGREQYF
TRBJ2-2 | few | TRBV10-3 | . | TGTGCCATCAGTGAGTCGACAGCGAACACCGGGGAGCTGTTTTTT | CAISESTANTGELFF
TRBJ1-3 | few | TRBV2 | . | TGTGCCAGCAGTGGACGGGGAAACACCATATATTTT | CASSGRGNTIYF
TRBJ2-5 | . | TRBV19 | . | TGTGCCAGTAGTATCCCGCAGCGTGGTCAAGAGACCCAGTACTTC | CASSIPQRGQETQYF
TRBJ2-1 | . | TRBV9 | TRBD2 | TGTGCCAGCAGCGGGACTAGCGGGGGGGATGAGCAGTTCTTC | CASSGTSGGDEQFF
TRBJ1-3 | . | TRBV7-2 | TRBD1 | TGTGCCAGCGCCGGGGACAGGGGATCTGGAAACACCATATATTTT | CASAGDRGSGNTIYF
TRBJ1-5 | . | TRBV5-1 | . | TGCGCCAGCAGCCCGGACAGTCATAGCAATCAGCCCCAGCATTTT | CASSPDSHSNQPQHF
TRBJ2-5 | . | TRBV5-4 | TRBD2 | TGTGCCAGCGGTAATAGCGGGGGACCACAAGAGACCCAGTACTTC | CASGNSGGPQETQYF
TRBJ2-7 | . | TRBV7-2 | . | TGTGCCAGCAGCTTAGACTTGGGGGCCACAACCTACGAGCAGTACTTC | CASSLDLGATTYEQYF
TRBJ2-3 | once | TRBV4-3 | . | TGCGCCAGCAGCCAAGAAGGGGGACGGGGCGCAGATACGCAGTATTTT | CASSQEGGRGADTQYF
TRBJ2-3 | . | TRBV18 | . | TGTGCCAGCTCAGCAGATACGCAGTATTTT | CASSADTQYF
TRBJ2-3 | . | TRBV5-1 | . | TGCGCCAGCAGCTTGGCGGTTGGAGATACGCAGTATTTT | CASSLAVGDTQYF
TRBJ2-7 | . | TRBV6-5 | TRBD1 | TGTGCCAGCAGAGACAGGGTGGCAAGCTACGAGCAGTACTTC | CASRDRVASYEQYF
TRBJ2-7 | . | TRBV5-6 | . | TGTGCCAGCAGCTTGGGACACTACGAGCAGTACTTC | CASSLGHYEQYF
TRBJ2-3 | . | TRBV18 | . | TGTGCCAGCTCACCCGGGATGCACACAGATACGCAGTATTTT | CASSPGMHTDTQYF